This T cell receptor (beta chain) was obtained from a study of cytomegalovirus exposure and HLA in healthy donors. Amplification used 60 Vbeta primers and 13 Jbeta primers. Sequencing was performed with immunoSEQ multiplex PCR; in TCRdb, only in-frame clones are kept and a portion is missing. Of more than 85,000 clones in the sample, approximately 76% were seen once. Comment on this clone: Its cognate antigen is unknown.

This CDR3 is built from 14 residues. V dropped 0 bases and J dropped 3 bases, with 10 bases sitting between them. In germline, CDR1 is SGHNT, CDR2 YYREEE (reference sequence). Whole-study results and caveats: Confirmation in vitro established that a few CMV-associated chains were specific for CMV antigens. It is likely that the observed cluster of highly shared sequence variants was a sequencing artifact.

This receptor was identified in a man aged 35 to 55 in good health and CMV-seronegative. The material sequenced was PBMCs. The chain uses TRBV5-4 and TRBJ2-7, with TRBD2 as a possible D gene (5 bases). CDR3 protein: CASSLERVGYEQYF. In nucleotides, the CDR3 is TGTGCCAGCAGCTTGGAGAGGGTCGGCTACGAGCAGTACTTC.